This T cell receptor beta chain was identified during a study of regulatory T cells in long-lasting Graves disease. HTBI primers from iRepertoire and Arm-PCR of CDR3 regions yielded the TCR beta libraries. Original handling: Samples jointly harbored fewer than 70 TRBV and 14 TRBJ segments. TCRdb re-called the multiplex PCR reads through MiXCR, storing one row per CDR3 protein. These V and J calls derive from TCRdb rather than the authors' analysis. The repertoire holds some 410,000 distinct CDR3 sequences, with about 17% as singletons. Study-wide results and caveats: Preferential use of TRBV28, TRBJ1-2 and TRBJ2-5 was seen in persistent disease.

Trimming removed 1 base from V and 4 bases from J, with 5 bases in between. From germline, CDR1 is SGHAT and CDR2 FQNNGV. The CDR3 totals 12 residues. Time point here: newly diagnosed GD, antithyroid drugs for less than 3 months. PBMCs were the source of the RNA used for TCR sequencing. This clonotype has at least ten counts. Its antigen remains unknown. This same sample was also part of a study on T cells in Graves' hyperthyroidism and ophthalmopathy. That source reports: From stable hyperthyroidism, ophthalmopathy was separated by a 13 V-J model.

The chain recombines TRBV11-2 with TRBJ2-7; no firm D call. The starting material was peripheral blood mononuclear cells (PBMCs), obtained at new diagnosis, from a patient treated with antithyroid drugs. This receptor was obtained from a woman younger than 45 with Graves disease. The CDR3 loop is CASSLGWYEQYF. The CDR3 DNA sequence: TGTGCCAGCAGCTTAGGGTGGTACGAGCAGTACTTC. The complete variable domain, with remaining parts taken from reference TRBV11-2 and TRBJ2-7, reads EAGVAQSPRYKIIEKRQSVAFWCNPISGHATLYWYQQILGQGPKLLIQFQNNGVVDDSQLPKDRFSAERLKGVDSTLKIQPAKLEDSAVYLCASSLGWYEQYFGPGTRLTVT.